Listed below are T cell receptor beta chains from one sample, sequenced in a study of T-cell reconstitution after alpha-beta-depleted transplantation in children. TCRdb called the PCR reads again in MiXCR, with one record for every CDR3 protein. The sample includes approximately 300,000 distinct CDR3 sequences, about a tenth seen only once; the top ten take around 7.6%. The sequencing used PBMCs, collected before TCRalphabeta/CD19-depleted stem cell transplant. The source is a boy under three years old with acute myeloid leukemia, due to receive a stem cell transplant. CDR3s include the opening cysteine and the closing phenylalanine or tryptophan. Size is stated for part of the rows, as once, few or many counts, or as a class when the clone is expanded.

TRBJ2-7	many	14	TRBV7-9	CASSPIGRFYEQYF
TRBJ2-1	many	18	TRBV12-3/TRBV12-4	CASSPWTQRDPLYNEQFF
TRBJ2-1	many	15	TRBV11-2	CASSLRLAGDNEQFF
TRBJ2-7	many	15	TRBV9	CASSPRSEPLYEQYF
TRBJ2-3	few	17	TRBV18	CASSSTGLAGRTDTQYF
TRBJ1-2	many	14	TRBV9	CASSVGDRPYGYTF
TRBJ1-1	few	15	TRBV18	CASSPRRGPDTEAFF
TRBJ2-6	NA	18	TRBV11-2	CASSSSGGIGSGANVLTF
TRBJ2-1	few	13	TRBV7-3	CASSPRTGHEQFF
TRBJ2-7	many	12	TRBV18	CASSPPGYEQYF
TRBJ2-2	many	16	TRBV7-9	CASSLEGLEKVGELFF
TRBJ2-7	NA	14	TRBV28	CASSFWTSGIEQYF
TRBJ2-1	many	17	TRBV6-5	CASSYATSGVVYNEQFF
TRBJ2-7	few	14	TRBV12-3/TRBV12-4	CASSSRHGGYEQYF
TRBJ2-1	many	11	TRBV29-1	CSVDPRDEQFF
TRBJ2-1	NA	14	TRBV18	CASSTGTTINEQFF
TRBJ1-1	NA	15	TRBV5-8	CASGFFPGANTEAFF
TRBJ2-7	few	16	TRBV28	CSSSLLVGGRYGEQYF
TRBJ1-3	NA	17	TRBV28	CASSLSGGPSSGNTIYF
TRBJ2-5	many	11	TRBV20-1	CSALAQETQYF
TRBJ2-5	many	12	TRBV12-3/TRBV12-4	CASSLATRTQYF
TRBJ2-7	many	15	TRBV12-3/TRBV12-4	CASSSIPTGSYEQYF
TRBJ2-1	few	14	TRBV7-8	CASSLDEGGGEQFF